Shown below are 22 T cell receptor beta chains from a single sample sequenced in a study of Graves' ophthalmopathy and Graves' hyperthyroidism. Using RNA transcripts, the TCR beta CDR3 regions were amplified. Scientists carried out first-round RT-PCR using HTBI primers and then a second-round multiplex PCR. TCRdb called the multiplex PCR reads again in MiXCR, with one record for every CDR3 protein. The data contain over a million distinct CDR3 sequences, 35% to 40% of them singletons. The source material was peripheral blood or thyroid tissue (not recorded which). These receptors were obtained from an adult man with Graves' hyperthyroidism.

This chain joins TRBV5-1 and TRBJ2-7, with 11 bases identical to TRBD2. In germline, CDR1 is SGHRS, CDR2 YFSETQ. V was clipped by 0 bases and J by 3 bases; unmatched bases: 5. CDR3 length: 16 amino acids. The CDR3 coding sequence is TGCGCCAGCAGCTTGGCGGGACTAGCGGAATACTACGAGCAGTACTTC. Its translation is CASSLAGLAEYYEQYF.

CDR3 DNA: TGTGCCAGCAAGAGGGAGAACCTCCCCTACACTGAAGCTTTCTTT. Its translation is CASKRENLPYTEAFF. V and J are TRBV6-5 and TRBJ1-1; D remains ambiguous. The length of the CDR3 is 15 residues. Germline V gene sequence: CDR1 MNHEY, CDR2 SVGAGI. V was cut by 7 bases and J by 3 bases, with 18 bases left in between.

The CDR3 is CSAIGDRTSYEQYF. The CDR3 region has the DNA TGCAGTGCTATCGGAGACAGAACCTCCTACGAGCAGTACTTC. V and J are TRBV20-1 and TRBJ2-7, with a tentative D call TRBD1 (5 bases). V lost 4 bases and J lost 0, with 13 bases in between. This CDR3 spans 14 amino acids. Germline V gene lookup returns CDR1 DFQATT and CDR2 SNEGSKA (reference sequence).

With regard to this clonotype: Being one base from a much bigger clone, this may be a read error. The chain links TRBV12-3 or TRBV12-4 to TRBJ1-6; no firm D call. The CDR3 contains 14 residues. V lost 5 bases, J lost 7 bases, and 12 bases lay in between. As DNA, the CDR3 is TGTGCCAGCAGTGACGGACGGGTCAATTCACCCCTCCACTTT. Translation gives CASSDGRVNSPLHF.

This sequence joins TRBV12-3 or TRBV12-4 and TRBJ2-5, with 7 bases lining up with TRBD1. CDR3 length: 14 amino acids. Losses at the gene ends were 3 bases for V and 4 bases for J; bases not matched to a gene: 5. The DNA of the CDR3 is TGTGCCAGCAGTTTTTGGCAGGGGGTAGAGACCCAGTACTTC. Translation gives CASSFWQGVETQYF.

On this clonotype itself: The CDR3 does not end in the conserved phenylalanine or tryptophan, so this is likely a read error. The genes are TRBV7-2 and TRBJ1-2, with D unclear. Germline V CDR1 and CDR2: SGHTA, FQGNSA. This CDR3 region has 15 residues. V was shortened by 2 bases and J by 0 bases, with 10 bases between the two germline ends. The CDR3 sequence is CASSLCPITNYGYTS. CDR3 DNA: TGTGCCAGCAGCTTATGTCCCATAACTAACTATGGCTACACCTCC.

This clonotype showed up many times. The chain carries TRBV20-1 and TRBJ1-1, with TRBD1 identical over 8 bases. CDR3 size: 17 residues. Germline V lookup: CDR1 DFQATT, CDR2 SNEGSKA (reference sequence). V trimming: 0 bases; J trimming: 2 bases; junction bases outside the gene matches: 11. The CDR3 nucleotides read TGCAGTGCTAGAGAAGGTTCGCAGGGGGCGAGTAACACTGAAGCTTTCTTT. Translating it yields CSAREGSQGASNTEAFF.

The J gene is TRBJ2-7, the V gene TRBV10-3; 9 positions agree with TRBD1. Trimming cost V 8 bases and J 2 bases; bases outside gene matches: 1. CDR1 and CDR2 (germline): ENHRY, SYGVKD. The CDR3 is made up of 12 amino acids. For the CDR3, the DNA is TGTGCCATCGGACAGGGGACCTACGAGCAGTACTTC. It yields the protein CAIGQGTYEQYF.

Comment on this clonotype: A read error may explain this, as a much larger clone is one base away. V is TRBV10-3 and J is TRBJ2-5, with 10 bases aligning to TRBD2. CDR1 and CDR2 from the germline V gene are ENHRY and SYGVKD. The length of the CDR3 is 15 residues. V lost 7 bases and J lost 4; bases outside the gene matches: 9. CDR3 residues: CAITLSRLAGETQYF. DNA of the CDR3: TGTGCCATCACTCTCTCCCGACTAGCGGGAGAGACCCAGTACTTC.

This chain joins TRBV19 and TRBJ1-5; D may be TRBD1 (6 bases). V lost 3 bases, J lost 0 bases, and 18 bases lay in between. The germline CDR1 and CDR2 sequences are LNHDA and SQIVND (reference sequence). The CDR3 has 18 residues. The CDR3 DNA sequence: TGTGCCAGTAGTATCGGAGGCAGGGGACCTTATAGCAATCAGCCCCAGCATTTT. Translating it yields CASSIGGRGPYSNQPQHF.

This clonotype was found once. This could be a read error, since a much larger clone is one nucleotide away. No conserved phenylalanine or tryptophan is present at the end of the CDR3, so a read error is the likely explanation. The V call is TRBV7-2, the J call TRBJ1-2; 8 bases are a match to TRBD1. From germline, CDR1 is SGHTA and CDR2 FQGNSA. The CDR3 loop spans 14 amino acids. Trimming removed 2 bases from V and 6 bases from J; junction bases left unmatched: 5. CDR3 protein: CASSLTGGVNGYTL. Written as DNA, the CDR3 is TGTGCCAGCAGCTTAACAGGGGGGGTAAATGGCTACACCCTC.

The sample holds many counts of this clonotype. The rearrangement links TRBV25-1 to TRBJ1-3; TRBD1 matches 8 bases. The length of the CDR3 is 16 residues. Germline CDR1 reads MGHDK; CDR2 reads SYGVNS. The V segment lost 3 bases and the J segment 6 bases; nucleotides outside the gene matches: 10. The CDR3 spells CASSDSGQGSTNTIYF. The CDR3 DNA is TGTGCCAGCAGTGACAGTGGACAGGGATCTACAAACACCATATATTTT.

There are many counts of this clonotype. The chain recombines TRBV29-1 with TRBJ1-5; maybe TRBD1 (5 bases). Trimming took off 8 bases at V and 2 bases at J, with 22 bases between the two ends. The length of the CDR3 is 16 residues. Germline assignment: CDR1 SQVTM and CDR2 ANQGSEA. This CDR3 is CSPSPRDPGGNQPQHF. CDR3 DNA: TGCAGCCCCTCGCCTCGGGACCCCGGTGGCAATCAGCCCCAGCATTTT. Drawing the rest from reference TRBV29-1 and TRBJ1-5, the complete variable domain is SAVISQKPSRDICQRGTSLTIQCQVDSQVTMMFWYRQQPGQSLTLIATANQGSEATYESGFVIDKFPISRPNLTFSTLTVSNMSPEDSSIYLCSPSPRDPGGNQPQHFGDGTRLSIL.

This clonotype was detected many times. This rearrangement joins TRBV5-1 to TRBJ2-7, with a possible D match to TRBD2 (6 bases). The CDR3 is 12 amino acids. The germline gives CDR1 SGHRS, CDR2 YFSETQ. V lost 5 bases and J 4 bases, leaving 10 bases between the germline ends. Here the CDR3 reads CASRAAGYEQYF. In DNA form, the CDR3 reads TGCGCCAGCAGAGCGGCGGGGTACGAGCAGTACTTC.

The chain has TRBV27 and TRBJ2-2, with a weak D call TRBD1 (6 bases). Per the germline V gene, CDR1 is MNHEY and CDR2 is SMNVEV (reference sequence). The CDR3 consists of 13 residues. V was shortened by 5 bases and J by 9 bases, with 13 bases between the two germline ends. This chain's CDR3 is CASSASQGWELFF. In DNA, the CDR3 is TGTGCCAGCAGTGCCTCACAGGGTTGGGAGCTGTTTTTT.

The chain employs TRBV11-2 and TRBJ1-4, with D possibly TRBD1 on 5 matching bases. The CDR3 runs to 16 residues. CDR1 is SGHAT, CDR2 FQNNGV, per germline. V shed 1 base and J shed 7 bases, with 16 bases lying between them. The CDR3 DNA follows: TGTGCCAGCAGCTTAGTTTTCGGGGACGATAGTGAAAAACTGTTTTTT. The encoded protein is CASSLVFGDDSEKLFF.

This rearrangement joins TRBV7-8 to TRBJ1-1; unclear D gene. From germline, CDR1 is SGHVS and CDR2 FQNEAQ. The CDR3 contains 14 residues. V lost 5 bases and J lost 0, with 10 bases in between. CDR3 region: CASSRWNLNTEAFF. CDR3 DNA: TGTGCCAGCAGCCGCTGGAACTTGAACACTGAAGCTTTCTTT.

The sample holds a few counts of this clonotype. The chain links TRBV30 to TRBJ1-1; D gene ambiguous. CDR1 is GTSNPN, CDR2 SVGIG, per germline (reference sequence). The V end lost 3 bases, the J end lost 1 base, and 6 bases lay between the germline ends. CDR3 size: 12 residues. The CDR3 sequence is CAWRRPNTEAFF. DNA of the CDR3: TGTGCCTGGAGACGACCGAACACTGAAGCTTTCTTT.

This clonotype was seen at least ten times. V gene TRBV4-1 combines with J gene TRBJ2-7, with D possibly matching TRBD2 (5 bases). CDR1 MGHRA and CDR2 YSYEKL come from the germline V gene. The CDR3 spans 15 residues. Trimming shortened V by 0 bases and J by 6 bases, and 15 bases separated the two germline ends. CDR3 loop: CASSQDPVSGSEQYF. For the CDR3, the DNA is TGCGCCAGCAGCCAAGATCCGGTTTCGGGGAGCGAGCAGTACTTC.

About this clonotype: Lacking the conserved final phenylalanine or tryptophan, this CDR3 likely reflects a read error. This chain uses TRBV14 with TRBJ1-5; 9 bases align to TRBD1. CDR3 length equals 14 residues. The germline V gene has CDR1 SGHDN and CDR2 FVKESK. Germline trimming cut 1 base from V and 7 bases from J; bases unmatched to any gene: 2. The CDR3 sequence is CASSQGTGEQPQHL. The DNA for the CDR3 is TGTGCCAGCAGCCAAGGGACAGGGGAGCAGCCCCAGCATCTT.

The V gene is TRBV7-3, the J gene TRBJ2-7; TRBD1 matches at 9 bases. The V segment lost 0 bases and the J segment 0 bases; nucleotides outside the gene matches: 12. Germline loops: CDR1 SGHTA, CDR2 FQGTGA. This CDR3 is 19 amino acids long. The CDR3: CASSLTSGQGTSFSYEQYF. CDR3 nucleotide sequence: TGTGCCAGCAGCTTAACCTCTGGACAGGGGACTTCATTCTCCTACGAGCAGTACTTC. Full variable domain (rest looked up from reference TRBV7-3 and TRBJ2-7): GAGVSQTPSNKVTEKGKYVELRCDPISGHTALYWYRQSLGQGPEFLIYFQGTGAADDSGLPNDRFFAVRPEGSVSTLKIQRTERGDSAVYLCASSLTSGQGTSFSYEQYFGPGTRLTVT.

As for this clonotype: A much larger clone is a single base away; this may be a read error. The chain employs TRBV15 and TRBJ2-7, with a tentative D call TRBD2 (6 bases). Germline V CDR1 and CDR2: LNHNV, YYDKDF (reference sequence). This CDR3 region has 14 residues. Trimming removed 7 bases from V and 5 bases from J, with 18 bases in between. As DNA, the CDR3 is TGTGCCACCAATCCGGGACCAGCGGGCCACGAGCAGTACTTC. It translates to CATNPGPAGHEQYF. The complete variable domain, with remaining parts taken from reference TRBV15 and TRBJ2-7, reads DAMVIQNPRYQVTQFGKPVTLSCSQTLNHNVMYWYQQKSSQAPKLLFHYYDKDFNNEADTPDNFQSRRPNTSFCFLDIRSPGLGDTAMYLCATNPGPAGHEQYFGPGTRLTVT.